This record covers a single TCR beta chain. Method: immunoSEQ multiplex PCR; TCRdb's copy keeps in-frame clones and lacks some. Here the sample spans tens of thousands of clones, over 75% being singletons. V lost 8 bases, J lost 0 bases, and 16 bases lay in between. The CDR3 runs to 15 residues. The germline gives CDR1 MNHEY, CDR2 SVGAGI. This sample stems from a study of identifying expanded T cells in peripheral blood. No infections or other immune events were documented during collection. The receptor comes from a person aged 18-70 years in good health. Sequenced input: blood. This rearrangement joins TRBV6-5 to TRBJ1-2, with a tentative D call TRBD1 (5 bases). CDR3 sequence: CASLGAGGANYGYTF. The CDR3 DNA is TGTGCCAGCTTAGGGGCGGGAGGAGCTAACTATGGCTACACCTTC.